Shown below are 14 T cell receptor beta chains from a single sample sequenced in a study of cytomegalovirus exposure and HLA in healthy donors. PCR employed 60 Vbeta and 13 Jbeta primers. Assay: immunoSEQ multiplex PCR; the TCRdb copy retains only in-frame clones and omits some. Of some 130,000 clones listed, 74% were seen once; the top ten hold 5.8%. Material for sequencing was PBMCs. These receptors all stem from a woman aged 45-65 years in good health and CMV-seropositive.

The chain uses TRBV7-2 and TRBJ1-4, with D uncertain. CDR3 length equals 14 residues. Germline V lookup: CDR1 SGHTA, CDR2 FQGNSA. Trimming took 2 bases from V and 6 from J, leaving 10 bases between them. CDR3 bases: TGTGCCAGCAGCTTAAACAGTCTTCATGAAAAACTGTTTTTT. This gives the protein CASSLNSLHEKLFF.

This clone has just one count. V is TRBV5-1 and J is TRBJ2-1; 8 bases map to TRBD1. Germline CDR1 is SGHRS and CDR2 is YFSETQ. The V and J ends lost 0 bases and 8 bases, in that order; junction bases with no gene match: 13. The CDR3 sequence is 17 residues long. In DNA form, the CDR3 reads TGCGCCAGCAGCTTGGAACTGGGCGGACAGGGCTTCGATGAGCAGTTCTTC. It specifies CASSLELGGQGFDEQFF.

This chain uses TRBV7-8 with TRBJ2-7, with D possibly matching TRBD1 (6 bases). The CDR3 loop spans 15 amino acids. V lost 1 base and J 5 bases, leaving 15 bases between the germline ends. CDR1 is SGHVS and CDR2 is FQNEAQ in the germline V gene. The CDR3, as DNA: TGTGCCAGCAGCTTAGACCCAGGGGAAGGCCACGAGCAGTACTTC. It translates to CASSLDPGEGHEQYF.

This clone has more than one count but fewer than ten. The gene calls are TRBV5-1 and TRBJ2-5; D is perhaps TRBD1 (7 bases). Trimming stripped 7 bases from V and 4 bases from J, with 20 bases between. Germline CDR1 is SGHRS and CDR2 is YFSETQ. CDR3 length: 15 amino acids. CDR3 nucleotides: TGCGCCAGCGGCGGAGGGGGCGTATTAGGAGAGACCCAGTACTTC. Its protein product is CASGGGGVLGETQYF.

Written as DNA, the CDR3 is TGCGCCAGCAGTGCGACTCCCTACGAGCAGTACTTC. Amino acids: CASSATPYEQYF. The chain is built from TRBV10-1 and TRBJ2-7; D uncertain. CDR1 WNHNN and CDR2 SYGVQD come from the germline V gene (reference sequence). The V gene lost 4 bases and the J gene lost 2 bases, with 6 bases spanning the gap. This CDR3 spans 12 amino acids.

The chain has TRBV4-2 and TRBJ1-1; D is perhaps TRBD1 (6 bases). The CDR3 consists of 16 residues. V was clipped by 3 bases and J by 4 bases, with 18 bases between them. From germline, CDR1 is LGHNA and CDR2 YNFKEQ. CDR3 nucleotide sequence: TGTGCCAGCAGCCAGGGTACAGGGTTGGGCGGCACTGAAGCTTTCTTT. Translated: CASSQGTGLGGTEAFF.

The chain employs TRBV6-1 and TRBJ1-1; a weak D match, TRBD1 (6 bases). The CDR3 sequence is 13 residues long. V lost 4 bases and J 3 bases, leaving 9 bases between the germline ends. CDR1 is MNHNS, CDR2 SASEGT, per germline. The CDR3 bases are TGTGCCAGCAGTGGCCAGGGGTACACTGAAGCTTTCTTT. Protein product: CASSGQGYTEAFF.

In nucleotides, the CDR3 is TGTGCCAGTACCCGAGGGGGAGCTCAGCCCCAGCATTTT. Its protein product is CASTRGGAQPQHF. The chain employs TRBV19 and TRBJ1-5; a weak D match, TRBD1 (6 bases). V was clipped by 7 bases and J by 6 bases, with 13 bases between them. This CDR3 region has 13 residues. Per the germline V gene, CDR1 is LNHDA and CDR2 is SQIVND (reference sequence).

The CDR3 region is CASSIAKGLVQTDTQYF. CDR3 coding DNA: TGTGCCAGTAGTATAGCGAAGGGACTAGTCCAGACAGATACGCAGTATTTT. The rearrangement joins TRBV19 to TRBJ2-3, with 8 bases fitting TRBD2. Unmatched junction bases numbered 9, after V lost 1 base and J lost 3 bases. The CDR3 contains 17 residues. Germline CDR1 LNHDA, CDR2 SQIVND (reference sequence).

This clone is a singleton in its sample. This chain uses TRBV18 with TRBJ2-1; no reliable D call. CDR1 and CDR2 from the germline V gene are KGHSH and LQKENI. V lost 2 bases to trimming and J lost 0 bases, with 11 bases between them. The CDR3 is made up of 16 amino acids. CDR3 DNA sequence: TGTGCCAGCTCACCAGGTCCTACTTCCTCCTACAATGAGCAGTTCTTC. Translation gives CASSPGPTSSYNEQFF.

The chain employs TRBV12-5 and TRBJ2-7; D is perhaps TRBD1 (5 bases). The CDR3 runs 14 residues. V was clipped by 7 bases and J by 1 base, with 14 bases between them. Germline V gene lookup returns CDR1 LGHNT and CDR2 FRNRAP. This CDR3 is CASALGVSSYEQYF. CDR3 in DNA: TGTGCTAGTGCTTTAGGGGTCTCATCCTACGAGCAGTACTTC.

This sequence joins TRBV7-6 and TRBJ1-2, with TRBD1 identical over 7 bases. The germline V gene has CDR1 SGHVS and CDR2 FNYEAQ. Losses at the gene ends were 0 bases for V and 3 bases for J; bases not matched to a gene: 4. The CDR3 covers 15 residues. As DNA, the CDR3 is TGTGCCAGCAGCTTAGCAGGACAGGAGGACTATGGCTACACCTTC. The encoded protein is CASSLAGQEDYGYTF.

The J gene is TRBJ1-6, the V gene TRBV18; D is perhaps TRBD1 (5 bases). Trimming took off 6 bases at V and 6 bases at J, with 15 bases between the two ends. The CDR3 consists of 15 residues. Germline CDR1 and CDR2: KGHSH and LQKENI. The CDR3 here is CASSRETVSNSPLHF. CDR3 bases: TGTGCCAGCTCCAGGGAAACGGTATCTAATTCACCCCTCCACTTT.

This chain joins TRBV4-2 and TRBJ2-2; 13 positions match TRBD2. The CDR3 covers 18 residues. CDR1 and CDR2 from the germline V gene are LGHNA and YNFKEQ. V lost 1 base and J lost 4; bases outside the gene matches: 6. In DNA, the CDR3 is TGTGCCAGCAGCCAAGCCAGGACTAGCGGGGGAATCACCGGGGAGCTGTTTTTT. This sequence encodes CASSQARTSGGITGELFF.